Each of the 19 T cell receptor beta chains below was sequenced from the same sample in a study of cytomegalovirus exposure and HLA in healthy donors. The PCR employed 60 Vbeta primers together with 13 Jbeta primers. Clones were sequenced by immunoSEQ multiplex PCR, and TCRdb holds only the in-frame ones, with some missing. The table lists 130,000 or so clones, approximately 87% of them singletons. Input material: PBMCs. Receptor source: a woman aged 25 to 39 in good health and CMV-seronegative.

The rearrangement uses TRBV30 and TRBJ1-1; possible D gene TRBD1, 5 bases. The germline V and J ends were trimmed by 0 bases and 1 base, with 9 bases remaining between them. The CDR3 has 14 residues. The germline V gene has CDR1 GTSNPN and CDR2 SVGIG (reference sequence). The CDR3 loop reads CAWSVGQGNTEAFF. The CDR3 coding sequence is TGTGCCTGGAGTGTAGGGCAGGGGAACACTGAAGCTTTCTTT.

The CDR3 here is CASSLDRDNEQFF. The CDR3 coding sequence is TGTGCCAGCAGCTTGGACAGGGACAATGAGCAGTTCTTC. This rearrangement joins TRBV7-3 to TRBJ2-1; 8 positions agree with TRBD1. CDR1 and CDR2 (germline): SGHTA, FQGTGA. CDR3 length equals 13 residues. V gave up 3 bases and J gave up 5 bases; unmatched junction bases: 0.

V is TRBV4-2 and J is TRBJ2-1; the match to TRBD2 covers 9 bases. The germline gives CDR1 LGHNA, CDR2 YNFKEQ. CDR3 length equals 17 residues. J gave up 2 bases and V 0 bases, and 5 bases lay outside the gene matches. The CDR3 sequence is CASSQDPLAGPYNEQFF. CDR3 in DNA: TGTGCCAGCAGCCAAGATCCCCTAGCGGGACCCTACAATGAGCAGTTCTTC.

This sequence joins TRBV28 and TRBJ1-5; 8 bases align to TRBD1. Germline CDR1 is MDHEN and CDR2 is SYDVKM. The CDR3 consists of 15 residues. The ends lost 5 bases at V and 1 base at J; junction bases unmatched: 4. The CDR3 is CASSHGQGSNQPQHF. CDR3 coding DNA: TGTGCCAGCAGTCACGGACAGGGAAGCAATCAGCCCCAGCATTTT.

The chain recombines TRBV6-6 with TRBJ2-1; D is uncertain. CDR1 is MNHNY and CDR2 is SVGAGI in the germline V gene (reference sequence). Trimming took 7 bases from V and 12 from J, leaving 16 bases between them. The CDR3 sequence is 12 residues long. The CDR3 nucleotides are TGTGCCAGCATCGGGTTCGGGTGGGTGCAGTTCTTC. It translates to CASIGFGWVQFF.

The rearrangement joins TRBV29-1 to TRBJ2-7; 9 bases map to TRBD1. The length of the CDR3 is 13 residues. The germline V gene has CDR1 SQVTM and CDR2 ANQGSEA. The junction had 3 bases not matched to a gene; V was cut back by 3 bases and J by 3 bases. CDR3: CSVDPTGGYEQYF. Written as DNA, the CDR3 is TGCAGCGTTGACCCGACAGGGGGCTACGAGCAGTACTTC.

Concerning this clone itself: A read error may produce the germline difference seen at one junction end. The J gene is TRBJ2-7, the V gene TRBV6-1; D might be TRBD2 (6 bases). The CDR3 is 10 residues long. From germline, CDR1 is MNHNS and CDR2 SASEGT. This chain's CDR3 is CASRDYGQYF. The CDR3 DNA sequence: TGTGCCAGCAGGGACTACGGGCAGTACTTC.

This chain links TRBV19 with TRBJ2-7, with TRBD2 matching 9 bases. The CDR3 is 16 amino acids. CDR1 and CDR2 (germline): LNHDA, SQIVND (reference sequence). The trim removed 3 bases at V and 3 bases at J, leaving 9 bases unmatched. CDR3 sequence reads: CASSIPSTSGIYEQYF. Here the CDR3 DNA reads TGTGCCAGTAGTATCCCCTCGACTAGCGGAATCTACGAGCAGTACTTC.

This clone was recorded once. This chain links TRBV4-1 with TRBJ2-2, with 12 bases aligning to TRBD2. Germline CDR1 reads MGHRA; CDR2 reads YSYEKL. The V and J ends lost 5 bases and 5 bases, in that order; junction bases with no gene match: 15. The CDR3 has 19 amino acids. The CDR3 loop reads CASSAQASGGAWMTGELFF. The CDR3 nucleotides are TGCGCCAGCAGCGCCCAGGCTAGCGGGGGGGCCTGGATGACCGGGGAGCTGTTTTTT.

The chain links TRBV19 to TRBJ2-7; 8 bases fit TRBD1. The CDR3 has 13 residues. V dropped 6 bases and J dropped 6; count of bases not matched to a gene: 7. Germline V gives CDR1 LNHDA, CDR2 SQIVND (reference sequence). In DNA, the CDR3 is TGTGCCAGTAGGGGCAGGGGGCGCCTCGAGCAGTACTTC. It is translated as CASRGRGRLEQYF.

The CDR3 coding sequence is TGTGCCAGCAGTTATCGGGGGGCGGAAACCTACGAGCAGTACTTC. It codes for CASSYRGAETYEQYF. The gene calls are TRBV27 and TRBJ2-7, with D tentatively TRBD2 (7 bases). V lost 4 bases and J lost 2, with 15 bases in between. The CDR3 is 15 residues long. Per germline, CDR1 MNHEY and CDR2 SMNVEV (reference sequence).

The V gene is TRBV28, the J gene TRBJ1-5; D unclear. This CDR3 is built from 14 residues. CDR1 MDHEN and CDR2 SYDVKM come from the germline V gene. Trimming cost V 4 bases and J 4 bases, with 11 bases left between them. The CDR3 DNA reads TGTGCCAGCAGTTCCGGGATTTTAAATCAGCCCCAGCATTTT. It specifies CASSSGILNQPQHF.

The rearrangement uses TRBV27 and TRBJ2-2; a possible D gene is TRBD2 (5 bases). Germline-derived CDR1 and CDR2 are MNHEY and SMNVEV (reference sequence). The CDR3 runs to 15 residues. V dropped 6 bases and J dropped 0 bases, with 11 bases sitting between them. CDR3 sequence (DNA): TGTGCCAGCAGACTAACCGGGGCGAACACCGGGGAGCTGTTTTTT. This encodes CASRLTGANTGELFF.

The J gene is TRBJ1-2, the V gene TRBV10-3, with a possible D match to TRBD1 (6 bases). Looked up from germline, CDR1 is ENHRY and CDR2 is SYGVKD. Trimming stripped 6 bases from V and 4 bases from J, with 21 bases between. This CDR3 spans 16 amino acids. This CDR3 reads CAIRTNPRTASYGYTF. The CDR3, as DNA: TGTGCCATCAGGACCAATCCCCGGACAGCTAGCTATGGCTACACCTTC.

The V and J genes are TRBV10-3 and TRBJ2-1; the D is unclear. CDR3 length equals 13 residues. Germline loops: CDR1 ENHRY, CDR2 SYGVKD. The V gene lost 8 bases and the J gene lost 5 bases, with 13 bases spanning the gap. CDR3 in DNA: TGTGCCATCTCAGAGACAAACGACAATGAGCAGTTCTTC. Translating gives CAISETNDNEQFF.

The chain couples TRBV19 to TRBJ1-6; D not certain. This CDR3 is built from 13 residues. Germline assignment: CDR1 LNHDA and CDR2 SQIVND (reference sequence). Trimming removed 3 bases at V and 11 bases at J, with 11 bases between. The CDR3 is CASSMLRRPPLHF. CDR3 nucleotide sequence: TGTGCCAGTAGTATGTTGAGGCGGCCACCCCTCCACTTT.

The chain has TRBV4-1 and TRBJ2-5; unclear D gene. The DNA matches TRBJ2-7 better at its end, which makes the J call doubtful. CDR3 length: 15 residues. In germline, CDR1 is MGHRA, CDR2 YSYEKL. The CDR3 DNA reads TGCGCCAGCAGCCAATCGCCAGTTGCGGCCTACGAGCAGTACTTC. Translated: CASSQSPVAAYEQYF.

The chain employs TRBV7-6 and TRBJ1-2, with unresolved D. The germline V and J ends were trimmed by 0 bases and 7 bases, with 9 bases remaining between them. The CDR3 contains 13 residues. CDR1 and CDR2 (germline): SGHVS, FNYEAQ. The CDR3 region is CASSLALFSGYTF. For the CDR3, the DNA is TGTGCCAGCAGCTTAGCGCTGTTCAGTGGCTACACCTTC.

The chain joins TRBV28 to TRBJ2-1; 9 bases map to TRBD2. Germline CDR1 reads MDHEN; CDR2 reads SYDVKM. V lost 6 bases, J lost 6 bases, and 6 bases stayed unmatched. The CDR3 contains 14 residues. The CDR3, as DNA: TGTGCCAGCAGATTAGCGGGAGCTGGCAATGAGCAGTTCTTC. Its protein is CASRLAGAGNEQFF.